This record looks at one TCR beta chain sequence and its context. The time point: patch test 3, about 24 weeks after DPC sensitization. This sample's treatment: therapeutic diphenylcyclopropenone sensitization with weekly scalp DPC. CDR1 and CDR2 from the germline V gene are MDHEN and SYDVKM. Trimming removed 6 bases from V and 3 bases from J, with 12 bases in between. The CDR3 extends over 14 amino acids. The data derive from a study of human T cells and chemical hapten exposure. TCRdb analysed the RACE reads with MiXCR anew, one entry per CDR3 protein. The table includes 60,000 to 65,000 distinct CDR3 sequences, about 10% detected once.

The genes are TRBV28 and TRBJ1-5, with D maybe TRBD1 (6 bases). This TCR was recovered from a woman aged 25 to 39 with alopecia areata. Some clones in this sample may be carry-over from other donors' samples. Sequenced here: whole blood, sampled in connection with sensitization to the hapten diphenylcyclopropenone (DPC). In DNA, the CDR3 is TGTGCCAGCAGACCAGCAGGGGTCAATCAGCCCCAGCATTTT. Residues: CASRPAGVNQPQHF.